A selection of T cell receptor beta chains follows, all from one sample in a study of PD-L1 blockade in urothelial cancer. The method was immunoSEQ multiplex PCR; TCRdb's version includes in-frame clones alone and lacks a portion of them. The table records about 72,000 clones, around 86% of them present only once. Sequences were derived from PBMCs, sampled around atezolizumab (anti-PD-L1) treatment. These receptors were obtained from a man aged 60 to 69 with urothelial cancer. CDR3s include the opening cysteine and the closing phenylalanine or tryptophan. A D gene is named only where the DNA matches it firmly. Clone sizes are given selectively: once, few, many, or a class where the clone is expanded.

V gene,clone size,J gene,D gene,CDR3 protein,CDR3 DNA
TRBV28,once,TRBJ2-6,NA,CASISAPYGRQAGANVLTF,TGTGCCAGCATCTCCGCTCCGTACGGCCGACAGGCTGGGGCCAACGTCCTGACTTTC
TRBV19,NA,TRBJ2-1,TRBD2,CASTSSGGVYSYNEQFF,TGTGCCAGTACGTCCAGCGGGGGGGTTTACTCCTACAATGAGCAGTTCTTC
TRBV5-1,NA,TRBJ2-5,NA,CASSSQGQETQYF,TGCGCCAGCAGCTCACAGGGCCAAGAGACCCAGTACTTC
TRBV4-3,NA,TRBJ2-3,TRBD2,CASSQAGLAGGITDTQYF,TGCGCCAGCAGCCAAGCTGGACTAGCGGGGGGGATCACAGATACGCAGTATTTT
TRBV5-4,NA,TRBJ1-2,NA,CASGGGRDTYGYTF,TGTGCCAGCGGTGGGGGCAGAGACACCTATGGCTACACCTTC
TRBV7-3,NA,TRBJ2-6,TRBD2,CASSLGGGAGANVLTF,TGTGCCAGCAGCTTAGGGGGGGGTGCTGGGGCCAACGTCCTGACTTTC
TRBV7-9,NA,TRBJ2-5,TRBD2,CASSRLAPETQYF,TGTGCCAGCAGCCGACTAGCGCCAGAGACCCAGTACTTC
TRBV19,NA,TRBJ1-2,NA,CASSILRDSYGYTF,TGTGCCAGTAGTATTCTCCGGGATTCCTATGGCTACACCTTC
TRBV9,NA,TRBJ2-7,TRBD2,CASSLLAGGYEQYF,TGTGCCAGCAGTCTGCTAGCGGGGGGCTACGAGCAGTACTTC
TRBV29-1,NA,TRBJ2-2,NA,CSVLVGASTGELFF,TGCAGCGTTCTTGTTGGGGCTAGCACCGGGGAGCTGTTTTTT
TRBV7-2,NA,TRBJ1-2,NA,CASSLRQGYYGYTF,TGTGCCAGCAGCTTACGGCAGGGATACTATGGCTACACCTTC
TRBV7-8,NA,TRBJ1-6,TRBD1,CASSSEGQVFSPLHF,TGTGCCAGCAGCTCCGAAGGACAGGTCTTTTCACCCCTCCACTTT
TRBV7-6,few,TRBJ2-3,NA,CASSLVVGTDTQYF,TGTGCCAGCAGCTTAGTTGTCGGCACAGATACGCAGTATTTT
TRBV9,few,TRBJ1-1,NA,CASSVSLRDTEAFF,TGTGCCAGCAGCGTATCTCTCCGCGACACTGAAGCTTTCTTT
TRBV7-9,NA,TRBJ1-6,TRBD1,CASSDRDRGSQPLHF,TGTGCCAGCAGCGACCGGGACAGGGGGTCCCAACCCCTCCACTTT
TRBV6-6,once,TRBJ2-7,TRBD1,CASTGQGAPYEQYF,TGTGCCAGCACCGGACAGGGGGCGCCCTACGAGCAGTACTTC
TRBV6-1,NA,TRBJ1-4,NA,CASRTWGSNEKLFF,TGTGCCAGCCGGACATGGGGTTCTAATGAAAAACTGTTTTTT
TRBV13,NA,TRBJ2-7,TRBD1,CASSRDRRSYEQYF,TGTGCCTCGTCCCGGGACAGGCGTTCCTACGAGCAGTACTTC
TRBV6-5,NA,TRBJ1-1,NA,CASSRTGKAFF,TGTGCCAGCAGCCGTACGGGGAAAGCTTTCTTT
TRBV30,NA,TRBJ2-3,TRBD2,CAWSGGLPRTDTQYF,TGTGCCTGGAGTGGGGGACTACCCCGCACAGATACGCAGTATTTT
TRBV30,NA,TRBJ1-5,TRBD1,CAWNRGQGDQPQHF,TGTGCCTGGAACAGGGGACAGGGGGATCAGCCCCAGCATTTT
TRBV14,NA,TRBJ1-1,NA,CASSQDRVVGEAFF,TGTGCCAGCAGCCAAGATCGGGTCGTGGGTGAAGCTTTCTTT
TRBV7-6,many,TRBJ1-1,NA,CASSSARQAEAFF,TGTGCCAGCAGCTCCGCCAGGCAGGCTGAAGCTTTCTTT
TRBV10-3,NA,TRBJ1-2,TRBD1,CAISESRQGKFGYTF,TGTGCCATCAGTGAGTCCAGACAGGGAAAATTTGGCTACACCTTC
TRBV7-8,NA,TRBJ1-6,NA,CASSLGQNSPLHF,TGTGCCAGCAGCTTAGGGCAAAATTCACCCCTCCACTTT
TRBV19,NA,TRBJ2-7,NA,CASSKEHPRRGQYF,TGTGCCAGTAGTAAAGAACACCCCCGACGCGGGCAGTACTTC
TRBV6-5,NA,TRBJ2-7,TRBD2,CASSYSTSGGSYEQYF,TGTGCCAGCAGTTACTCGACTAGCGGGGGGTCGTACGAGCAGTACTTC
TRBV5-4,NA,TRBJ2-5,NA,CASSPGQFQETQYF,TGTGCCAGCAGCCCCGGACAATTCCAAGAGACCCAGTACTTC
TRBV18,once,TRBJ2-1,NA,CASSSQSNEQFF,TGTGCCAGCTCAAGCCAAAGCAATGAGCAGTTCTTC
TRBV7-2,NA,TRBJ2-3,NA,CASSLGRGMDTQYF,TGTGCCAGCAGCTTAGGTAGGGGTATGGATACGCAGTATTTT
TRBV28,NA,TRBJ2-4,NA,CASTHAGPLAKNIQYF,TGTGCCAGCACTCATGCGGGGCCTCTAGCCAAAAACATTCAGTACTTC
TRBV18,NA,TRBJ1-1,NA,CASSPPGGSGDTEAFF,TGTGCCAGCTCACCACCGGGGGGGTCAGGTGACACTGAAGCTTTCTTT
TRBV5-6,NA,TRBJ2-3,TRBD2,CASSYPSGAITDTQYF,TGTGCCAGCAGCTACCCTAGCGGGGCCATCACAGATACGCAGTATTTT
TRBV7-2,NA,TRBJ1-6,TRBD1,CASSLPGQVNSPLHF,TGTGCCAGCAGCTTACCGGGACAGGTCAATTCACCCCTCCACTTT
TRBV7-2,NA,TRBJ2-5,TRBD2,CASSLALGGRETQYF,TGTGCCAGCAGCTTAGCGCTTGGCGGGAGGGAGACCCAGTACTTC
TRBV30,once,TRBJ2-7,TRBD2,CAWRREENYEQYF,TGTGCCTGGAGGCGGGAGGAAAACTACGAGCAGTACTTC
TRBV6-1,few,TRBJ2-5,NA,CASNRQIQETQYF,TGTGCCAGCAACAGACAGATACAAGAGACCCAGTACTTC
TRBV7-9,NA,TRBJ2-3,TRBD2,CASRGRGTSGSTDTQYF,TGTGCCAGCAGGGGGAGGGGGACTAGCGGAAGCACAGATACGCAGTATTTT
TRBV18,NA,TRBJ1-1,TRBD1,CASSLDRGNTEAFF,TGTGCCAGCTCATTAGACAGGGGAAACACTGAAGCTTTCTTT
TRBV10-1,NA,TRBJ1-2,NA,CASSEYWGRRVYGYTF,TGCGCCAGCAGTGAGTATTGGGGCAGGAGGGTCTATGGCTACACCTTC
TRBV7-3,few,TRBJ1-1,NA,CASSLNGALNTEAFF,TGTGCCAGCAGCTTAAATGGGGCACTGAACACTGAAGCTTTCTTT
TRBV5-6,NA,TRBJ2-7,NA,CASSLGTEGYEQYF,TGTGCCAGCAGCTTGGGAACGGAGGGCTACGAGCAGTACTTC
TRBV5-1,NA,TRBJ2-3,TRBD2,CASYSGGYTDTQYF,TGCGCCAGCTACAGCGGGGGGTACACAGATACGCAGTATTTT